This T cell receptor (beta chain) was recorded in a study of sequential checkpoint blockade in melanoma. Overall study: Arm A got nivolumab then ipilimumab; arm B the reverse, 1:1.

Clones were sequenced by immunoSEQ multiplex PCR, and TCRdb holds only the in-frame ones, with some missing. The sample has 35,000 to 40,000 clones; about nine tenths are singletons. The sample's treatment: randomized to nivolumab then ipilimumab (arm A) or the reverse (arm B). Patients had received no earlier DNA-damaging chemotherapy. Live CD3+CD8+ CD19− CD56− cells were sorted from PBMCs. The CDR3 has 14 amino acids. Germline CDR1 and CDR2: SGHTS and YDEGEE. V lost 0 bases, J lost 9 bases, and 13 bases lay in between. This clonotype originated in a human donor with melanoma. This chain links TRBV5-8 with TRBJ2-1; no clear D. The specimen was CD8+ T cells sorted from blood (inferred from file names), collected from a patient given nivolumab and ipilimumab in sequence. CDR3 sequence: CASSLAVATAEQFF. CDR3 sequence (DNA): TGTGCCAGCAGCTTGGCCGTAGCAACGGCTGAGCAGTTCTTC.